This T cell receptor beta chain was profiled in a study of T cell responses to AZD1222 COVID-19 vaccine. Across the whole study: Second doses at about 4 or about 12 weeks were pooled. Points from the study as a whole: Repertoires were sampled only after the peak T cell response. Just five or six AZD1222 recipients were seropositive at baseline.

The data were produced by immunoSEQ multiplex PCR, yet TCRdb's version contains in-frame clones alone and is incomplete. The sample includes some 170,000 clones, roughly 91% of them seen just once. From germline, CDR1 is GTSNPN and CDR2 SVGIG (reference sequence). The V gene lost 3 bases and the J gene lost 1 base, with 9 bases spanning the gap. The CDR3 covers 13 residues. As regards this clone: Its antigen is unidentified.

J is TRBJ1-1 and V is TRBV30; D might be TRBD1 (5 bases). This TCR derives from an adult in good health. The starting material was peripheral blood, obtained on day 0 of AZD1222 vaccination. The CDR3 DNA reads TGTGCCTGGAGAGCAACAGGGAACACTGAAGCTTTCTTT. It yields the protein CAWRATGNTEAFF. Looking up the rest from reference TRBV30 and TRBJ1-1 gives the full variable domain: SQTIHQWPATLVQPVGSPLSLECTVEGTSNPNLYWYRQAAGRGLQLLFYSVGIGQISSEVPQNLSASRPQDRQFILSSKKLLLSDSGFYLCAWRATGNTEAFFGQGTRLTVV.